The next 28 T cell receptor beta chains were all read from a single sample in a study of shared clonotypes between healthy human individuals. Repertoires were generated with immunoSEQ multiplex PCR, while TCRdb's copy carries only in-frame clones and drops some. The sample consists of about a million clones, around 77% of them appearing once. Input material: memory CD4+ T cells from PBMCs. Subset given: CD45RA-negative fraction. These receptors were collected from a man younger than 30 in good health. Some clones in this sample may be carry-over from other donors' samples.

The chain employs TRBV18 and TRBJ2-1, with 11 nucleotides matching TRBD2. From germline, CDR1 is KGHSH and CDR2 LQKENI. The CDR3 extends over 15 amino acids. The J segment lost 8 bases and the V segment lost 4 bases, leaving 7 bases of the junction unmatched. Written as DNA, the CDR3 is TGTGCCAGCTCACTTTCTAGCGGGAGGAGAGATGAGCAGTTCTTC. It yields the protein CASSLSSGRRDEQFF.

The genes are TRBV6-1 and TRBJ1-1, with D maybe TRBD1 (5 bases). V shed 3 bases and J shed 3 bases, with 23 bases lying between them. The CDR3 is made up of 18 amino acids. CDR1 and CDR2 (germline): MNHNS, SASEGT. The CDR3 sequence: CASSEVLVGGFFDTEAFF. The CDR3 DNA is TGTGCCAGCAGTGAGGTGCTCGTGGGGGGATTTTTCGACACTGAAGCTTTCTTT.

CDR3 amino acids: CASSRKGGKDEKLFF. For the CDR3, the DNA is TGCGCCAGCAGCCGCAAAGGGGGGAAAGATGAAAAACTGTTTTTT. This chain uses TRBV5-1 with TRBJ1-4; the D gene is possibly TRBD1 (6 bases). Germline V gene data show CDR1 as SGHRS and CDR2 as YFSETQ. This CDR3 has 15 amino acids. V lost 4 bases and J lost 6, with 16 bases in between.

The chain joins TRBV2 to TRBJ2-3; unclear D gene. Germline-derived CDR1 and CDR2 are SNHLY and FYNNEI. V gave up 0 bases and J gave up 5 bases, with 0 bases separating them. The length of the CDR3 is 11 residues. The CDR3 DNA follows: TGTGCCAGCAGTGAAGCAGATACGCAGTATTTT. Translating it yields CASSEADTQYF.

J is TRBJ1-5 and V is TRBV5-8; 9 bases map to TRBD1. The CDR3 runs to 17 residues. Germline V gene lookup returns CDR1 SGHTS and CDR2 YDEGEE. J gave up 3 bases and V 0 bases, and 7 bases lay outside the gene matches. The CDR3 loop reads CASSLAFGTGLNQPQHF. The CDR3, as DNA: TGTGCCAGCAGCTTGGCCTTCGGGACAGGGCTCAATCAGCCCCAGCATTTT.

With respect to this clone: This sequence is one base from a far larger clone and is likely a read error. The V and J genes are TRBV6-1 and TRBJ2-2; D is undetermined. Looked up from germline, CDR1 is MNHNS and CDR2 is SASEGT. There are 15 residues in the CDR3. V gave up 1 base and J gave up 2 bases, with 8 bases separating them. The CDR3 DNA reads TGTGCCAGCAGTGAAGGAGAAGGAAACACCGGGGAGCTGTTTTTT. Protein sequence: CASSEGEGNTGELFF.

The gene calls are TRBV2 and TRBJ2-1; the match to TRBD2 covers 12 bases. Germline V gene lookup returns CDR1 SNHLY and CDR2 FYNNEI. V shed 6 bases, J shed 11 bases, and the junction held 11 bases outside the gene matches. This CDR3 region has 15 residues. The DNA of the CDR3 is TGTGCCAGCAGGGCACGAGGACTAGCGGGATTTCAGCAGTTCTTC. Translating it yields CASRARGLAGFQQFF.

This rearrangement joins TRBV5-1 to TRBJ2-1; D possibly corresponds to TRBD2 (5 bases). The CDR3 consists of 15 residues. Deletions cut 5 bases from V and 8 bases from J, with 20 bases between. Germline V gene lookup returns CDR1 SGHRS and CDR2 YFSETQ. In nucleotides, the CDR3 is TGCGCCAGCAGTGGAAGCGGCGCCTCTTTCGATGAGCAGTTCTTC. Translation: CASSGSGASFDEQFF.

The chain joins TRBV5-1 to TRBJ2-1; D uncertain. In germline, CDR1 is SGHRS, CDR2 YFSETQ. The CDR3 has 15 residues. Trimming took 0 bases from V and 2 from J, leaving 9 bases between them. The CDR3 bases are TGCGCCAGCAGCTTGGAAGGGTTTACCTACAATGAGCAGTTCTTC. Translated: CASSLEGFTYNEQFF.

As to this clone: Since a far larger clone is one base different, this is likely a read error. This sample includes further DNA sequences coding for the same CDR3. The chain is built from TRBV7-3 and TRBJ2-7; D remains unclear. This CDR3 has 14 residues. CDR1 is SGHTA and CDR2 is FQGTGA in the germline V gene. V shed 9 bases and J shed 6 bases, with 21 bases lying between them. The CDR3 here is CASSPHPSSPEQYF. CDR3 DNA sequence: TGTGCCAGTAGCCCCCATCCCTCCTCTCCCGAGCAGTACTTC.

Worth noting for this clone: A much larger clonotype is one base distant, so this may be a read error. The chain joins TRBV6-5 to TRBJ1-1; unclear D gene. Germline CDR1 MNHEY, CDR2 SVGAGI. V lost 5 bases, J lost 4 bases, and 8 bases lay in between. CDR3 length: 12 amino acids. In DNA, the CDR3 is TGTGCCAGCAGTGTAAAAGGCACTGAAGCTTTCTTT. Translation: CASSVKGTEAFF.

Turning to this clone: Different DNA sequences within this sample yield the same CDR3. The V and J genes are TRBV5-4 and TRBJ2-5; 14 bases align to TRBD2. Per the germline V gene, CDR1 is SGHNT and CDR2 is YYREEE (reference sequence). This CDR3 comprises 16 residues. V shed 4 bases, J shed 5 bases, and the junction held 7 bases outside the gene matches. The CDR3 nucleotides are TGTGCCAGCAGCCCCGGGACTAGCGGGAGAGGGGAGACCCAGTACTTC. Its translation is CASSPGTSGRGETQYF. Full variable domain (missing parts from reference TRBV5-4 and TRBJ2-5): ETGVTQSPTHLIKTRGQQVTLRCSSQSGHNTVSWYQQALGQGPQFIFQYYREEENGRGNFPPRFSGLQFPNYSSELNVNALELDDSALYLCASSPGTSGRGETQYFGPGTRLLVL.

The V gene is TRBV6-6, the J gene TRBJ2-1; 9 bases agree with TRBD1. The CDR3 contains 12 residues. Trimming at V came to 5 bases and at J to 10 bases, leaving 3 bases not matched to a gene. CDR1 is MNHNY and CDR2 is SVGAGI in the germline V gene (reference sequence). DNA of the CDR3: TGTGCCAGCAGTGGGACAGGGAGGGAGCAGTTCTTC. Translated, it gives CASSGTGREQFF.

The chain combines TRBV4-2 with TRBJ2-6; tentatively, D is TRBD1 (5 bases). Trimming removed 1 base at V and 0 bases at J, with 10 bases between. Per the germline V gene, CDR1 is LGHNA and CDR2 is YNFKEQ. CDR3 length: 17 residues. CDR3 sequence: CASSQGGGNSGANVLTF. The CDR3 region has the DNA TGTGCCAGCAGCCAAGGGGGCGGAAACTCTGGGGCCAACGTCCTGACTTTC.

The chain has TRBV4-2 and TRBJ2-1; TRBD2 agrees at 13 bases. Trimming took 4 bases from V and 0 from J; bases not matched to a gene: 21. The CDR3 loop spans 23 amino acids. Germline V lookup: CDR1 LGHNA, CDR2 YNFKEQ. CDR3 nucleotide sequence: TGTGCCAGCAGCCGCACAATAGGGGGTCGGGGACTAGCGGGACCCAGCTCCTACAATGAGCAGTTCTTC. Amino acids: CASSRTIGGRGLAGPSSYNEQFF.

The rearrangement links TRBV6-6 to TRBJ2-5; 12 bases match TRBD2. This CDR3 region has 15 residues. V was clipped by 5 bases and J by 3 bases; unmatched bases: 4. Germline V gene sequence: CDR1 MNHNY, CDR2 SVGAGI (reference sequence). The DNA of the CDR3 is TGTGCCAGCAGTATGACTAGCGGGAGCGAAGAGACCCAGTACTTC. It codes for CASSMTSGSEETQYF.

The V gene is TRBV7-9, the J gene TRBJ2-3, with D perhaps TRBD1 (5 bases). There are 14 residues in the CDR3. Germline CDR1 SEHNR, CDR2 FQNEAQ (reference sequence). V lost 6 bases, J lost 0 bases, and 10 bases lay in between. In DNA, the CDR3 is TGTGCCAGCAGTAGCAGGGCGAGCACAGATACGCAGTATTTT. Residues: CASSSRASTDTQYF.

With regard to this clone: The sample contains more than one DNA sequence encoding this CDR3. The V call is TRBV19, the J call TRBJ1-5; D is unresolved. Trimming took off 6 bases at V and 2 bases at J, with 11 bases between the two ends. The length of the CDR3 is 14 residues. Germline V gene data show CDR1 as LNHDA and CDR2 as SQIVND (reference sequence). CDR3 in DNA: TGTGCCAGTAGCCGGCGGGAAGGCAATCAGCCCCAGCATTTT. It is translated as CASSRREGNQPQHF.

This clone has a handful of counts. J is TRBJ2-1 and V is TRBV7-9; either TRBD1 or TRBD2 may supply D (6 bases each). Germline V CDR1 and CDR2: SEHNR, FQNEAQ (reference sequence). CDR3 length: 15 residues. V gave up 2 bases and J gave up 6 bases, with 14 bases separating them. CDR3 protein: CASSLSLGGPNEQFF. Here the CDR3 DNA reads TGTGCCAGCAGCTTATCGCTAGGGGGGCCCAATGAGCAGTTCTTC.

This sequence joins TRBV29-1 and TRBJ2-3, with 7 nucleotides matching TRBD2. J gave up 4 bases and V 4 bases, and 2 bases lay outside the gene matches. Per germline, CDR1 SQVTM and CDR2 ANQGSEA. The CDR3 runs to 12 residues. The CDR3 is CSVGAGADTQYF. For the CDR3, the DNA is TGCAGCGTTGGGGCGGGAGCAGATACGCAGTATTTT.

The gene calls are TRBV7-2 and TRBJ2-3, with no clear D. CDR3 length: 14 residues. Germline CDR1 reads SGHTA; CDR2 reads FQGNSA. The V end was cut by 2 bases, the J end by 7 bases, with 13 bases between. CDR3 coding DNA: TGTGCCAGCAGCTTAATAACCAGCGCAAATACGCAGTATTTT. Translating gives CASSLITSANTQYF. The full variable domain, completed using reference TRBV7-2 and TRBJ2-3, is GAGVSQSPSNKVTEKGKDVELRCDPISGHTALYWYRQSLGQGLEFLIYFQGNSAPDKSGLPSDRFSAERTGGSVSTLTIQRTQQEDSAVYLCASSLITSANTQYFGPGTRLTVL.

The chain is built from TRBV5-1 and TRBJ2-3; D is undetermined. Germline V gene lookup returns CDR1 SGHRS and CDR2 YFSETQ. The CDR3 runs 13 residues. The ends were cut back, 7 bases at V and 6 bases at J, with 15 bases in the middle. CDR3: CASGGEVGDTQYF. The CDR3 region has the DNA TGCGCCAGCGGTGGTGAGGTCGGGGATACGCAGTATTTT.

The V call is TRBV2, the J call TRBJ2-1; 11 bases match TRBD2. V lost 0 bases and J lost 4; bases outside the gene matches: 5. The V gene's germline CDR1 is SNHLY and CDR2 FYNNEI. The CDR3 has 17 residues. CDR3 DNA: TGTGCCAGCAGTGAAGCGCATCTAGCGGGAGGTTACAATGAGCAGTTCTTC. Translated: CASSEAHLAGGYNEQFF.

To note about this clone: At one boundary the junction diverges from the germline segment, which might be a read error. This rearrangement joins TRBV6-1 to TRBJ1-2, with D possibly matching TRBD1 (6 bases). Germline V gene data show CDR1 as MNHNS and CDR2 as SASEGT. This CDR3 comprises 13 residues. The CDR3, as DNA: TGTGCCAGCATTAACAGGGTGGGCTTTATGGGGGCCTTC. Protein sequence: CASINRVGFMGAF.

The chain recombines TRBV4-1 with TRBJ1-5; D uncertain. Germline lookup yields CDR1 MGHRA and CDR2 YSYEKL. V lost 1 base, J lost 2 bases, and 6 bases lay in between. This CDR3 region has 14 residues. The CDR3 nucleotides read TGCGCCAGCAGCCAAGTGGCTCGCAATCAGCCCCAGCATTTT. Translation: CASSQVARNQPQHF.

V is TRBV9 and J is TRBJ2-3, with D perhaps TRBD1 (5 bases). CDR3 length: 16 amino acids. Germline CDR1 reads SGDLS; CDR2 reads YYNGEE. The V and J ends lost 4 bases and 2 bases respectively, with 17 bases between them. In DNA, the CDR3 is TGTGCCAGCAGCCTACAGGCGTGGGGCTTCACAGATACGCAGTATTTT. Translated, it gives CASSLQAWGFTDTQYF.

This clone came up a few times. CDR3 amino acids: CASGVAGTYEQYF. Here the CDR3 DNA reads TGCGCCAGCGGGGTAGCGGGAACGTACGAGCAGTACTTC. The genes are TRBV4-3 and TRBJ2-7, with 8 nucleotides matching TRBD2. V shed 8 bases and J 4 bases; nucleotides not matched to a gene: 7. Germline V CDR1 and CDR2: LGHNA, YSLEER. The CDR3 is 13 residues long.

This sequence joins TRBV7-7 and TRBJ2-5, with D possibly being TRBD1 or TRBD2 (5 bases each). Germline assignment: CDR1 SSHAT and CDR2 FNYEAQ (reference sequence). Trimming removed 5 bases from V and 3 bases from J, with 13 bases in between. The CDR3 has 14 residues. CDR3 in amino acids: CASSPGPREETQYF. In DNA form, the CDR3 reads TGTGCCAGCAGCCCGGGACCCCGGGAAGAGACCCAGTACTTC.